These 8 T cell receptor beta chains share one sample of origin, sequenced in a study of regulatory T cells in long-lasting Graves disease. Arm-PCR of CDR3 regions with iRepertoire HTBI primers generated TCR beta libraries. TCRdb called the multiplex PCR reads again in MiXCR, with one record for every CDR3 protein. The sample includes about 500,000 distinct CDR3 sequences, roughly 15% seen only once; the top ten take 9.5% to 15%. Time point in this sample: newly diagnosed GD, antithyroid drugs for less than 3 months. Researchers made the TCR library from RNA that was extracted from PBMCs. This sample was also put to use in a study of T cells in Graves' hyperthyroidism and ophthalmopathy.

The starting material was peripheral blood mononuclear cells (PBMCs), obtained at new diagnosis, from a patient treated with antithyroid drugs. These receptors all stem from a man aged 40-50 years with Graves disease.

This clonotype appeared a few times. The rearrangement joins TRBV18 to TRBJ1-1; a weak D match, TRBD1 (6 bases). Trimming left V 2 bases short and J 6 bases short, with 10 bases between. The germline V gene has CDR1 KGHSH and CDR2 LQKENI. The CDR3 has 13 residues. The CDR3: CASSPTTGSEAFF. The CDR3 coding sequence is TGTGCCAGCTCACCAACGACAGGTTCTGAAGCTTTCTTT.

This clonotype was counted many times. V and J are TRBV7-9 and TRBJ2-1, with 8 bases that match TRBD1. Germline V gene data show CDR1 as SEHNR and CDR2 as FQNEAQ (reference sequence). The V segment lost 4 bases and the J segment 4 bases; nucleotides outside the gene matches: 15. There are 18 residues in the CDR3. This CDR3 reads CASSSIGETGVRYNEQFF. CDR3 coding DNA: TGTGCCAGCAGCTCGATAGGAGAGACAGGGGTGCGTTACAATGAGCAGTTCTTC.

In this sample, this clonotype turned up many times. For the CDR3, the DNA is TGTGCCAGCAGCTCCCAGGGGGGCTACGAGCAGTACTTC. Protein sequence: CASSSQGGYEQYF. V and J are TRBV28 and TRBJ2-7; TRBD1 is a possible D gene (7 bases). CDR1 and CDR2 from the germline V gene are MDHEN and SYDVKM. The CDR3 sequence is 13 residues long. V lost 6 bases, J lost 3 bases, and 12 bases lay in between. The variable domain in full, with the rest retrieved from reference TRBV28 and TRBJ2-7, is DVKVTQSSRYLVKRTGEKVFLECVQDMDHENMFWYRQDPGLGLRLIYFSYDVKMKEKGDIPEGYSVSREKKERFSLILESASTNQTSMYLCASSSQGGYEQYFGPGTRLTVT.

This clonotype appeared many times. CDR3 bases: TGCAGTGCTAGACCGGGACTAGCGGCGTTCCCCGGGGAGCTGTTTTTT. It translates to CSARPGLAAFPGELFF. This chain links TRBV20-1 with TRBJ2-2; 11 bases agree with TRBD2. Trimming removed 2 bases from V and 6 bases from J; junction bases left unmatched: 8. From germline, CDR1 is DFQATT and CDR2 SNEGSKA (reference sequence). The CDR3 contains 16 residues.

To note about this clonotype: This could be a read error, since a much larger clone is one nucleotide away. J is TRBJ2-7 and V is TRBV7-9, with D possibly being TRBD1 (5 bases). The CDR3 is 12 amino acids. Germline V lookup: CDR1 SEHNR, CDR2 FQNEAQ (reference sequence). DNA of the CDR3: TGTGCCAGCAGCTTGACAGTCTACGAGCAGCACTTC. The encoded protein is CASSLTVYEQHF.

This clonotype was counted at least ten times. V gene TRBV28 combines with J gene TRBJ2-7; weak D call: TRBD1 (6 bases). Per the germline V gene, CDR1 is MDHEN and CDR2 is SYDVKM. The CDR3 consists of 16 residues. Trimming left V 4 bases short and J 3 bases short, with 19 bases between. The CDR3 bases are TGTGCCAGCAGTTCGACATACAGGGACCCTGACTACGAGCAGTACTTC. Amino acids: CASSSTYRDPDYEQYF.

The chain combines TRBV7-9 with TRBJ1-1, with a possible D match to TRBD1 (6 bases). Trimming left V 5 bases short and J 7 bases short, with 17 bases between. CDR1 and CDR2 (germline): SEHNR, FQNEAQ (reference sequence). There are 14 residues in the CDR3. In DNA, the CDR3 is TGTGCCAGCAGCCATCGGGCTGGGGGCGTTGAAGCTTTCTTT. Translating it yields CASSHRAGGVEAFF.

A remark on this clonotype: A far larger clone is off by one base, so a read error is likely. The rearrangement links TRBV7-8 to TRBJ2-7; D might be TRBD2 (5 bases). V shed 5 bases and J shed 6 bases, with 29 bases lying between them. Germline V gene lookup returns CDR1 SGHVS and CDR2 FQNEAQ. The length of the CDR3 is 18 residues. CDR3 residues: CASSRTAWIGNGRREQYF. The CDR3 region has the DNA TGTGCCAGCAGCCGGACGGCGTGGATCGGGAACGGTCGTCGCGAGCAGTACTTC.